Listed below are T cell receptor beta chains from one sample, sequenced in a study of T cell responses to AZD1222 COVID-19 vaccine. Profiled with immunoSEQ multiplex PCR; TCRdb holds only in-frame clones, not every one. The sample lists around 130,000 clones, 93% occurring once. Sequenced here: peripheral blood, sampled on day 0 of AZD1222 vaccination. The receptor set was obtained from an adult in good health. CDR3s include the opening cysteine and the closing phenylalanine or tryptophan.

J gene	V gene	CDR3 protein
TRBJ1-2	TRBV10-2	CASSETGYGYTF
TRBJ1-4	TRBV27	CASKGVATNEKLFF
TRBJ1-3	TRBV3-1/TRBV3-2	CASSQVGVDSGNTIYF
TRBJ1-2	TRBV5-6	CATSLGWGYGYTF
TRBJ1-1	TRBV21-1	CASSKERGEGNTEAFF
TRBJ1-4	TRBV21-1	CASSKTGTAEKLFF
TRBJ2-5	TRBV5-1	CASSPSEFRETQYF
TRBJ1-2	TRBV4-1	CASSQGRGVYGYTF
TRBJ2-5	TRBV5-5	CASSTGQGYQETQYF
TRBJ2-7	TRBV6-5	CASSTRTGGPYEQYF
TRBJ1-2	TRBV19	CASSIPPTGRPSYGYTF
TRBJ1-1	TRBV11-2	CASSSRARGGTEAFF
TRBJ1-6	TRBV6-5	CASSYSRASNSPLHF
TRBJ1-2	TRBV10-3	CAISEPVKGVVGYTF
TRBJ2-5	TRBV10-3	CAITDTRGESQYF
TRBJ1-2	TRBV6-5	CASSTRRASGYGYTF
TRBJ1-1	TRBV2	CASRKDGLNTEAFF
TRBJ2-1	TRBV11-2	CASSLSGGLNEQFF
TRBJ2-7	TRBV11-2	CASSSSGQARYEQYF
TRBJ2-1	TRBV3-1/TRBV3-2	CASSQDTGYNEQFF
TRBJ2-5	TRBV5-1	CASSRGLAGESETQYF
TRBJ1-4	TRBV12-5	CASGLDHSGKLFF
TRBJ2-3	TRBV4-2	CASSQDIAGVTDTQYF
TRBJ1-1	TRBV10-1	CASSEEPRGTEAFF
TRBJ1-2	TRBV7-3	CASSLYGGDGYTF
TRBJ1-4	TRBV5-1	CASSPRTGKNEKLFF
TRBJ2-5	TRBV7-2	CASSLVRTETQYF
TRBJ1-1	TRBV18	CASSPPNTRNTEAFF
TRBJ2-1	TRBV9	CASSAGTSGSSYNEQFF
TRBJ1-2	TRBV11-2	CASSLGGDYGYTF
TRBJ1-1	TRBV7-9	CASSFSSGTGEAFF
TRBJ2-2	TRBV3-1/TRBV3-2	CASSQNLDTGELFF
TRBJ1-2	TRBV3-1/TRBV3-2	CASSQDQGDYGYTF
TRBJ2-7	TRBV9	CASSATGGYEQYF
TRBJ2-7	TRBV4-1	CASSQVGDRSYEQYF
TRBJ2-2	TRBV27	CASSLLETGELFF
TRBJ1-1	TRBV18	CASSPPGDRLEAFF
TRBJ1-2	TRBV19	CASSTTPRVDSGYTF
TRBJ1-2	TRBV7-2	CASSLADGRGYTF
TRBJ1-5	TRBV6-2/TRBV6-3	CASSTRTGNQPQHF